These 13 T cell receptor beta chains were sequenced from one sample in a study of cytomegalovirus exposure and HLA in healthy donors. The primer mix had 60 Vbeta and 13 Jbeta primers. TCRdb keeps only in-frame clones here, not all; method: immunoSEQ multiplex PCR. The sample contains 100,000 or so clones, around 74% of which appear only once. The source material was PBMCs. The origin of the receptors is a man aged 25 to 40 in good health and CMV-seropositive.

The chain carries TRBV27 and TRBJ2-7; perhaps TRBD2 as D (6 bases). This CDR3 contains 19 residues. In germline, CDR1 is MNHEY, CDR2 SMNVEV (reference sequence). The V and J ends lost 5 bases and 1 base respectively, with 27 bases between them. CDR3 coding DNA: TGTGCCAGCAGTCCCACCCTCCGGGGAGCGGGTAGTCCGTCCTACGAGCAGTACTTC. It codes for CASSPTLRGAGSPSYEQYF.

This rearrangement joins TRBV29-1 to TRBJ1-1; D might be TRBD1 (6 bases). The CDR3 totals 15 residues. The V gene's germline CDR1 is SQVTM and CDR2 ANQGSEA. The V end was cut by 0 bases, the J end by 7 bases, with 18 bases between. In nucleotides, the CDR3 is TGCAGCGTTGAAGATACTTGGACCAGGGGTCTTGAAGCTTTCTTT. It encodes CSVEDTWTRGLEAFF.

Of note for this clone: Other DNA sequences in the same sample also yield this CDR3. This sequence joins TRBV9 and TRBJ2-5; a weak D match, TRBD2 (5 bases). The CDR3 runs 15 residues. V was cut by 0 bases and J by 0 bases, with 9 bases left in between. The germline gives CDR1 SGDLS, CDR2 YYNGEE. CDR3 DNA: TGTGCCAGCAGCGTAGAAGGACTCGACCAAGAGACCCAGTACTTC. Its protein product is CASSVEGLDQETQYF.

The chain is built from TRBV11-2 and TRBJ1-2; 7 bases agree with TRBD1. The CDR3 loop spans 18 amino acids. Germline CDR1 is SGHAT and CDR2 is FQNNGV. Losses at the gene ends were 5 bases for V and 0 bases for J; bases not matched to a gene: 15. In nucleotides, the CDR3 is TGTGCCAGCAGCCGCTTGACAGGGCTCTCTCTGGCTAACTATGGCTACACCTTC. It specifies CASSRLTGLSLANYGYTF. Filled out from reference TRBV11-2 and TRBJ1-2, the complete variable domain reads EAGVAQSPRYKIIEKRQSVAFWCNPISGHATLYWYQQILGQGPKLLIQFQNNGVVDDSQLPKDRFSAERLKGVDSTLKIQPAKLEDSAVYLCASSRLTGLSLANYGYTFGSGTRLTVV.

The V call is TRBV5-6, the J call TRBJ2-3, with TRBD1 identical over 7 bases. The length of the CDR3 is 13 residues. Per the germline V gene, CDR1 is SGHDT and CDR2 is YYEEEE. J was trimmed by 3 bases and V by 7 bases; bases with no gene match: 5. CDR3 amino acids: CASGTTGTDTQYF. CDR3 DNA sequence: TGTGCCAGCGGAACGACAGGGACAGATACGCAGTATTTT.

The chain combines TRBV30 with TRBJ2-4; 7 bases line up with TRBD1. CDR1 is GTSNPN, CDR2 SVGIG, per germline (reference sequence). The CDR3 is 16 amino acids. V lost 2 bases to trimming and J lost 0 bases; unmatched junction nucleotides: 7. The CDR3 DNA follows: TGTGCCTGGAGTTTAAGGGACAGACTAGCCAAAAACATTCAGTACTTC. As protein: CAWSLRDRLAKNIQYF.

This clone was seen a handful of times. The rearrangement uses TRBV7-9 and TRBJ1-3; 8 bases match TRBD1. Germline CDR1 and CDR2: SEHNR and FQNEAQ (reference sequence). Trimming cost V 5 bases and J 4 bases; bases outside gene matches: 4. The CDR3 runs 14 residues. In DNA form, the CDR3 reads TGTGCCAGCAGCGCCCGGACAGGGGGAAACACCATATATTTT. Translated, it gives CASSARTGGNTIYF. Supplemented by reference TRBV7-9 and TRBJ1-3, the full variable domain reads DTGVSQNPRHKITKRGQNVTFRCDPISEHNRLYWYRQTLGQGPEFLTYFQNEAQLEKSRLLSDRFSAERPKGSFSTLEIQRTEQGDSAMYLCASSARTGGNTIYFGEGSWLTVV.

The rearrangement uses TRBV7-3 and TRBJ2-1, with 10 bases fitting TRBD1. The CDR3 extends over 17 amino acids. Trimming removed 3 bases from V and 11 bases from J; junction bases left unmatched: 16. Germline V lookup: CDR1 SGHTA, CDR2 FQGTGA. In DNA, the CDR3 is TGTGCCAGCAGCTTCAAGACAGGGGGCTTGCCAGGTGGAAAGCAGTTCTTC. This codes for CASSFKTGGLPGGKQFF.

The chain recombines TRBV19 with TRBJ1-1; weak D call: TRBD1 (5 bases). In germline, CDR1 is LNHDA, CDR2 SQIVND (reference sequence). V lost 8 bases to trimming and J lost 3 bases, with 16 bases between them. The CDR3 totals 14 residues. CDR3 region: CASRGVGWDTEAFF. CDR3 DNA: TGTGCCAGTCGGGGGGTTGGTTGGGACACTGAAGCTTTCTTT.

J is TRBJ1-6 and V is TRBV30, with D uncertain. CDR1 and CDR2 from the germline V gene are GTSNPN and SVGIG (reference sequence). The CDR3 totals 14 residues. V lost 2 bases to trimming and J lost 4 bases, with 9 bases between them. CDR3 sequence: CAWSYGRYNSPLHF. CDR3 coding DNA: TGTGCCTGGAGTTATGGCAGGTATAATTCACCCCTCCACTTT.

The gene calls are TRBV6-1 and TRBJ2-2; 11 nucleotides match TRBD1. V shed 6 bases and J 2 bases; nucleotides not matched to a gene: 2. The CDR3 sequence is 15 residues long. Germline loops: CDR1 MNHNS, CDR2 SASEGT. CDR3 loop: CASRDRGQNTGELFF. The CDR3 coding sequence is TGTGCCAGCAGGGACAGGGGGCAAAACACCGGGGAGCTGTTTTTT.

The genes are TRBV4-1 and TRBJ1-2; TRBD1 aligns across 7 bases. Germline V gene data show CDR1 as MGHRA and CDR2 as YSYEKL. The CDR3 spans 13 residues. J was trimmed by 3 bases and V by 5 bases; bases with no gene match: 3. CDR3 bases: TGCGCCAGCAGCTACACAGGGGACTATGGCTACACCTTC. It is translated as CASSYTGDYGYTF.

Here the CDR3 reads CATSASGDTQYF. CDR3 DNA: TGTGCCACGTCGGCTAGCGGAGATACGCAGTATTTT. The gene calls are TRBV2 and TRBJ2-3; 7 nucleotides agree with TRBD2. Germline loops: CDR1 SNHLY, CDR2 FYNNEI. The CDR3 runs 12 residues. V lost 10 bases, J lost 5 bases, and 6 bases stayed unmatched. Full variable domain (missing parts from reference TRBV2 and TRBJ2-3): EPEVTQTPSHQVTQMGQEVILRCVPISNHLYFYWYRQILGQKVEFLVSFYNNEISEKSEIFDDQFSVERPDGSNFTLKIRSTKLEDSAMYFCATSASGDTQYFGPGTRLTVL.